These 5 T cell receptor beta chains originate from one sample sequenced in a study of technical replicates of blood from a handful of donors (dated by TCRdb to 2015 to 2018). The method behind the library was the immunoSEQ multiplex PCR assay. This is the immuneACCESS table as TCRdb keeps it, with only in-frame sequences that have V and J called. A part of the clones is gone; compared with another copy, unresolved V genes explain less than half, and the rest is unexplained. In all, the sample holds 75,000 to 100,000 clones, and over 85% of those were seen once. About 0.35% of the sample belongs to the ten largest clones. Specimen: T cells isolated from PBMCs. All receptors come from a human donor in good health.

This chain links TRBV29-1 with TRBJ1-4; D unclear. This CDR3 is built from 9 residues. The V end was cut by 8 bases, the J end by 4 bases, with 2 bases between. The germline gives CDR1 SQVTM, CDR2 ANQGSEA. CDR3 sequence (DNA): TGCAGCTATAATGAAAAACTGTTTTTT. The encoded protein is CSYNEKLFF.

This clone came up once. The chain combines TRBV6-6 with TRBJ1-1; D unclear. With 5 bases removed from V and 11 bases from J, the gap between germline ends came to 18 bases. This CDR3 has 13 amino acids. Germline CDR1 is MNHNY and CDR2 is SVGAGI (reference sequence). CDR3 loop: CASSHEVGGTAFF. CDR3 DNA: TGTGCCAGCAGTCATGAAGTTGGCGGTACGGCTTTCTTT.

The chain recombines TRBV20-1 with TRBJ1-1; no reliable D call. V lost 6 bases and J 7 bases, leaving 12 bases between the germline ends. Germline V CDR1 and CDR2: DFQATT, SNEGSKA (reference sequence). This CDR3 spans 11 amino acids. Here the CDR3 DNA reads TGCAGTGCCAGAACTCACGTTGAAGCTTTCTTT. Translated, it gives CSARTHVEAFF.

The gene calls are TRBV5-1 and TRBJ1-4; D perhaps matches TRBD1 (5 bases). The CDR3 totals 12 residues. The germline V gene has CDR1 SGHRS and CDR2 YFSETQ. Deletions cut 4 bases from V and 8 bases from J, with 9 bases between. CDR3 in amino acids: CASSREGEKLFF. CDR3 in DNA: TGCGCCAGCAGCAGGGAGGGGGAAAAACTGTTTTTT.

CDR3 sequence: CSVGLAGAYEQFF. Written as DNA, the CDR3 is TGCAGCGTTGGACTAGCGGGAGCTTATGAGCAGTTCTTC. V gene TRBV29-1 combines with J gene TRBJ2-1; the match to TRBD2 covers 12 bases. J was trimmed by 8 bases and V by 4 bases; bases with no gene match: 3. CDR3 size: 13 residues. From germline, CDR1 is SQVTM and CDR2 ANQGSEA.